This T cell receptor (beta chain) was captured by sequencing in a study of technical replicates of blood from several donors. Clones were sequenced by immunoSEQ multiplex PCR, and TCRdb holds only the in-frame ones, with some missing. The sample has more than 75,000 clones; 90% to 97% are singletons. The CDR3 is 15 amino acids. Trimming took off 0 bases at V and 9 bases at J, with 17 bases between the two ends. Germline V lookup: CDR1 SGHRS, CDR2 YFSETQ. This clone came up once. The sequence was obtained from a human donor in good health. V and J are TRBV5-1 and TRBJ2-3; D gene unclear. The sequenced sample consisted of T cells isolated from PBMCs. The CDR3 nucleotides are TGCGCCAGCAGCTTGGCGACTGCCCACACATTCACGCAGTATTTT. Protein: CASSLATAHTFTQYF.